This TCR beta chain was recovered during a study of blood T cell repertoires in COVID-19. Study background: Samples came from the United States, Italy and Spain, spanning acute and convalescent COVID-19. T cells, B-cell-depleted T cells, or PBMCs supplied cDNA or gDNA.

Source study methods: Amplifying reference gene primers gave estimates of nucleated cell counts. Clones were read by immunoSEQ multiplex PCR, and TCRdb kept only the in-frame ones, dropping some. Clone size and the V and J calls come from that table; the DNA yielded D and trimming. The profile shows roughly 230,000 clones, around 80% of them singletons. Worth noting for this clone: The junction departs from the called germline gene at one end, perhaps through a read error.

This TCR was recovered from a human donor in a cohort sampled during active COVID-19. The sample was peripheral blood.

This chain's CDR3 is CASSLEESYEQYF. The CDR3 DNA sequence: TGTGCTAGCAGCTTAGAGGAGTCCTACGAGCAGTACTTC. The chain joins TRBV7-7 to TRBJ2-7, with D uncertain. Germline loops: CDR1 SSHAT, CDR2 FNYEAQ (reference sequence). The length of the CDR3 is 13 residues.